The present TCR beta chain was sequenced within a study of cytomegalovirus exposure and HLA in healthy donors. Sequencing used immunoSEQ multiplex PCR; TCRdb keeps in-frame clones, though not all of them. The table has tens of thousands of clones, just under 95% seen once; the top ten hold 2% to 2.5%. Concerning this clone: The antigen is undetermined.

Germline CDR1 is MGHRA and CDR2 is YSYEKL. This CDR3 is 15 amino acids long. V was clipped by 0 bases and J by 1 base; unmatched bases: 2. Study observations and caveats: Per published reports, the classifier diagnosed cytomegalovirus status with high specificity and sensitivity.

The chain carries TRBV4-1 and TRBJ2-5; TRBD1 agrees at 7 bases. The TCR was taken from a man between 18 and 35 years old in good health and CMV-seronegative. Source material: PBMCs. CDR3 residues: CASSQDWTGQETQYF. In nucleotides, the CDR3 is TGCGCCAGCAGCCAAGATTGGACAGGCCAAGAGACCCAGTACTTC.